This T cell receptor beta chain derives from a study of regulatory T cells in long-lasting Graves disease. In this sample, this clonotype turned up a few times. No antigen is known for it. Time point: newly diagnosed GD, antithyroid drugs for less than 3 months. The TCR library used RNA extracted from PBMCs. General study findings and limits: Persistent disease showed a preference for TRBV28, TRBJ1-2 and TRBJ2-5. TCR diversity was lower in persistent than newly diagnosed Graves' disease. Thyroid tissue was not sampled; only peripheral blood was. Persistent patients shared 2,741 public clonotypes among themselves. Newly diagnosed patients shared fewer, at around 970.

The authors built TCR beta libraries using iRepertoire HTBI primers and Arm-PCR of CDR3 regions. TCRdb analysed the multiplex PCR reads with MiXCR anew, one entry per CDR3 protein. The repertoire includes about 560,000 distinct CDR3 sequences, around 16% of them detected once, and about 12% sits in the top ten. The CDR3 runs to 16 residues. Unmatched junction bases numbered 4, after V lost 2 bases and J lost 1 base. Looked up from germline, CDR1 is MDHEN and CDR2 is SYDVKM. These data were also filed under a second study, of T cells in Graves' hyperthyroidism and ophthalmopathy.

Material: peripheral blood mononuclear cells (PBMCs), obtained at new diagnosis, from a patient treated with antithyroid drugs. V gene TRBV28 combines with J gene TRBJ1-2, with 10 bases aligning to TRBD1. The receptor was isolated from a man younger than 30 with Graves disease. Here the CDR3 reads CASSLRDRGINYGYTF. The DNA of the CDR3 is TGTGCCAGCAGTTTAAGGGACAGGGGAATTAACTATGGCTACACCTTC.